This T cell receptor (beta chain) is drawn from a study of cytomegalovirus exposure and HLA in healthy donors. The trim removed 1 base at V and 3 bases at J, leaving 1 base unmatched. Germline values: CDR1 MGHRA, CDR2 YSYEKL. The CDR3 has 14 residues. With 60 Vbeta and 13 Jbeta primers, the PCR was carried out. Sequencing was performed with immunoSEQ multiplex PCR; in TCRdb, only in-frame clones are kept and a portion is missing. This table has about 170,000 clones, 75% appearing once. This clone was seen a few times. This chain uses TRBV4-1 with TRBJ2-7, with 9 bases matching TRBD1. This receptor was identified in a woman between 45 and 60 years old in good health and CMV-seropositive. The sequenced sample was PBMCs. CDR3 in amino acids: CASSQVGQGYEQYF. The DNA of the CDR3 is TGCGCCAGCAGCCAAGTGGGACAGGGCTACGAGCAGTACTTC.